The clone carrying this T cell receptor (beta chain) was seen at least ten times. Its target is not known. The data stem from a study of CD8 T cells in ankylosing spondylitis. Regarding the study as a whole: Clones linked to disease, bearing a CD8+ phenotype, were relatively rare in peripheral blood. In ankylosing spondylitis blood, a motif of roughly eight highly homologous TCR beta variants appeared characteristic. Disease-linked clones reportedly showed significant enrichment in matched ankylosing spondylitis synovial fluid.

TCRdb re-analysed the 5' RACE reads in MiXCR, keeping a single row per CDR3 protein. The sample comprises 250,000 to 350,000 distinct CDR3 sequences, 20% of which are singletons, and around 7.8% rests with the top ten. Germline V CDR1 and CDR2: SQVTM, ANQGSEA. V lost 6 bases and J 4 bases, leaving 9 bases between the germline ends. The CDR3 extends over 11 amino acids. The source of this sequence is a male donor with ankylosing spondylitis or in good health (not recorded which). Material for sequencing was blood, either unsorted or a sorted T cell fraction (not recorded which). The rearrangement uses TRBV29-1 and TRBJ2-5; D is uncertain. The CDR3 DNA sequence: TGCAGCGTCAGCTCGGGAGAGACCCAGTACTTC. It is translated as CSVSSGETQYF.